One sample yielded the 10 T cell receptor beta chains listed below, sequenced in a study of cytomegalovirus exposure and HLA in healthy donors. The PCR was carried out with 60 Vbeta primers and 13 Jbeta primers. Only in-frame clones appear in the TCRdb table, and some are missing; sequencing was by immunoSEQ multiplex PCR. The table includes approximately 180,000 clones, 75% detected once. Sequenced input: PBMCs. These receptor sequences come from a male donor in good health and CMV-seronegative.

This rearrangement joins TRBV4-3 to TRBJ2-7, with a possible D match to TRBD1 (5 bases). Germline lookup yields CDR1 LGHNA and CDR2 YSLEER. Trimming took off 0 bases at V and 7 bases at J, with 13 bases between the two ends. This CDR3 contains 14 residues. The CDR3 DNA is TGCGCCAGCAGCCAAGAAGTCACAGGTTGGGAGCAGTACTTC. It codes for CASSQEVTGWEQYF.

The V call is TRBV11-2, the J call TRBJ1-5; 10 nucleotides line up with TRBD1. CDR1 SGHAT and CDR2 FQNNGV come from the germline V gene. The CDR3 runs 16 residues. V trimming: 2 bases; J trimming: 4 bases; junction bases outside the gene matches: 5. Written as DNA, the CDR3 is TGTGCCAGCAGCTTAACCGGGGGACAGGGGAATCAGCCCCAGCATTTT. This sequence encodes CASSLTGGQGNQPQHF.

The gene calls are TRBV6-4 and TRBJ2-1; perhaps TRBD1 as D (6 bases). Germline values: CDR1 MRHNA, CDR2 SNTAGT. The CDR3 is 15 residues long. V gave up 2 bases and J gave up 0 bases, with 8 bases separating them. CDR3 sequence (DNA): TGTGCCAGCAGTGACAAAGGGGGCTCCTACAATGAGCAGTTCTTC. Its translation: CASSDKGGSYNEQFF.

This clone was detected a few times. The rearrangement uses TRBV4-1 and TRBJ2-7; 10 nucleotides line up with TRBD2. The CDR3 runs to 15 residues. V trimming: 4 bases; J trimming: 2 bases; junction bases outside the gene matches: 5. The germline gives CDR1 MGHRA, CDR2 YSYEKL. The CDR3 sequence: CASSPPSGGAYEQYF. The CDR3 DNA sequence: TGCGCCAGCAGCCCCCCTAGCGGGGGTGCCTACGAGCAGTACTTC.

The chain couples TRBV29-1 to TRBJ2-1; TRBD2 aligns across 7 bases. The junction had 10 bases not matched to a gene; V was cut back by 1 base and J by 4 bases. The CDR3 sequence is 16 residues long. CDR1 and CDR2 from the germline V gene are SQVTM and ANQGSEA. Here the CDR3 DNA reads TGCAGCGTTGAAGGAGGAGGAGCGGGGCTATACAATGAGCAGTTCTTC. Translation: CSVEGGGAGLYNEQFF.

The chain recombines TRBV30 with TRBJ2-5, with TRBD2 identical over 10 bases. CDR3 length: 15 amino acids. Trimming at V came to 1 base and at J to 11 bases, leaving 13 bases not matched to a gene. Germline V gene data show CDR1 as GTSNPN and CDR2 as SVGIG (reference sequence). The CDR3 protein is CAWSAKRGGPWEQYF. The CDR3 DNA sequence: TGTGCCTGGAGTGCCAAGCGGGGGGGCCCTTGGGAGCAGTACTTC.

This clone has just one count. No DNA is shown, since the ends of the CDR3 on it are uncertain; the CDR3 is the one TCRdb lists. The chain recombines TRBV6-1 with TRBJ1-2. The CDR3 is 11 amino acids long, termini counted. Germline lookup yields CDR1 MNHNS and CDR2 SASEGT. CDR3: CASSEVAAGTF.

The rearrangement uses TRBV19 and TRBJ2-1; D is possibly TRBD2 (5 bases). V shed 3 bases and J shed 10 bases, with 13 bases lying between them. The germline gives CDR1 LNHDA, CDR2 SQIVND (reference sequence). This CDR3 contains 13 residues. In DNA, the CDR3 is TGTGCCAGTAGTATTGGTGTGAGCGGAGAGCAGTTCTTC. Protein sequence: CASSIGVSGEQFF.

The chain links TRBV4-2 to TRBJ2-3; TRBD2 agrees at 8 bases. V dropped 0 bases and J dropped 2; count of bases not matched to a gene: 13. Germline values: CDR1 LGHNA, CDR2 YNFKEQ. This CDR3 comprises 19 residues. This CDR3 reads CASSQDWVWVAGHTDTQYF. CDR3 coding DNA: TGTGCCAGCAGCCAAGATTGGGTCTGGGTAGCGGGGCACACAGATACGCAGTATTTT.

CDR3: CASSVDNGGTTDTQYF. CDR3 sequence (DNA): TGTGCCAGCAGCGTAGACAACGGGGGGACCACAGATACGCAGTATTTT. The chain carries TRBV9 and TRBJ2-3, with 7 bases fitting TRBD2. The CDR3 loop spans 16 amino acids. With 0 bases clipped from V and 2 bases from J, the junction kept 6 bases outside the gene matches. CDR1 is SGDLS, CDR2 YYNGEE, per germline.